The 28 T cell receptor beta chains reported below all come from one sample, sequenced in a study of cytomegalovirus exposure and HLA in healthy donors. Vbeta (60) and Jbeta (13) primers were used in the PCR. Clones were sequenced by immunoSEQ multiplex PCR, and TCRdb holds only the in-frame ones, with some missing. Seen in this sample are under 150,000 clones; the ten most common clones hold approximately 1.5%. Sequences were obtained from PBMCs. These receptors were obtained from a middle-aged woman in good health and CMV-seronegative.

The rearrangement joins TRBV30 to TRBJ2-2, with 7 bases identical to TRBD1. This CDR3 is 18 amino acids long. Per germline, CDR1 GTSNPN and CDR2 SVGIG (reference sequence). The trim removed 2 bases at V and 5 bases at J, leaving 17 bases unmatched. Here the CDR3 reads CAWSIDNRGPPGTGELFF. The CDR3 nucleotides read TGTGCCTGGAGTATAGATAACAGGGGCCCCCCGGGAACCGGGGAGCTGTTTTTT.

This sequence joins TRBV5-1 and TRBJ2-7; TRBD1 agrees at 7 bases. J was trimmed by 3 bases and V by 0 bases; bases with no gene match: 6. CDR1 and CDR2 from the germline V gene are SGHRS and YFSETQ. CDR3 length: 15 amino acids. This chain's CDR3 is CASSLGTGVDYEQYV. CDR3 nucleotides: TGCGCCAGCAGCTTGGGGACAGGCGTCGACTACGAGCAGTACGTC.

For the CDR3, the DNA is TGTGCCAGCACCCAAGCCTTGGGGGGAGGTGCCCAGCATTTT. Encoded protein: CASTQALGGGAQHF. V gene TRBV28 combines with J gene TRBJ1-5, with D possibly being TRBD1 (5 bases). Germline-derived CDR1 and CDR2 are MDHEN and SYDVKM. V dropped 7 bases and J dropped 11 bases, with 21 bases sitting between them. The CDR3 has 14 amino acids.

V gene TRBV14 combines with J gene TRBJ2-1; a possible D gene is TRBD1 (6 bases). V was trimmed by 3 bases and J by 1 base, leaving 16 bases between them. CDR1 is SGHDN, CDR2 FVKESK, per germline. CDR3 length: 17 residues. The CDR3 region has the DNA TGTGCCAGCAGCCAGTGGGCAGGGGCCTTATCCTACAATGAGCAGTTCTTC. Amino acids: CASSQWAGALSYNEQFF.

This chain uses TRBV30 with TRBJ1-1, with D possibly matching TRBD1 (5 bases). Germline CDR1 is GTSNPN and CDR2 is SVGIG (reference sequence). Trimming took off 3 bases at V and 8 bases at J, with 13 bases between the two ends. This CDR3 has 12 residues. CDR3 DNA sequence: TGTGCCTGGAGGTGGGGGGAAAGGGAAGCTTTCTTT. Protein product: CAWRWGEREAFF.

The rearrangement uses TRBV5-1 and TRBJ1-1, with D maybe TRBD1 (5 bases). The germline CDR1 and CDR2 sequences are SGHRS and YFSETQ. The CDR3 is 14 residues long. V was trimmed by 3 bases and J by 1 base, leaving 10 bases between them. CDR3: CASSYGGANTEAFF. The CDR3 region has the DNA TGCGCCAGCAGCTACGGAGGGGCGAACACTGAAGCTTTCTTT.

This sequence joins TRBV10-3 and TRBJ1-2, with 7 bases aligning to TRBD1. The length of the CDR3 is 15 residues. Germline-derived CDR1 and CDR2 are ENHRY and SYGVKD. The trim removed 3 bases at V and 0 bases at J, leaving 4 bases unmatched. CDR3: CAISDETGANYGYTF. The CDR3 DNA follows: TGTGCCATCAGTGATGAAACAGGGGCTAACTATGGCTACACCTTC.

The V gene is TRBV4-2, the J gene TRBJ1-1; a possible D gene is TRBD1 (5 bases). Germline V gene data show CDR1 as LGHNA and CDR2 as YNFKEQ. Trimming stripped 0 bases from V and 5 bases from J, with 13 bases between. The CDR3 extends over 15 amino acids. CDR3 DNA sequence: TGTGCCAGCAGCCAAGAAGGAGGGGTAGGGACTGAAGCTTTCTTT. Its protein product is CASSQEGGVGTEAFF.

The chain couples TRBV7-2 to TRBJ1-2; 8 bases are shared with TRBD1. The CDR3 contains 13 residues. Trimming cost V 4 bases and J 5 bases; bases outside gene matches: 3. Germline V gene sequence: CDR1 SGHTA, CDR2 FQGNSA. The CDR3 coding sequence is TGTGCCAGCAGCTATGACAGGGGTTATGGCTACACCTTC. Translated: CASSYDRGYGYTF.

The chain combines TRBV2 with TRBJ1-5, with D uncertain. This CDR3 contains 14 residues. In germline, CDR1 is SNHLY, CDR2 FYNNEI. V was cut by 4 bases and J by 5 bases, with 12 bases left in between. In DNA form, the CDR3 reads TGTGCCAGCAGTGCTAGCGGGATTTATCAGCCCCAGCATTTT. This sequence encodes CASSASGIYQPQHF.

The rearrangement links TRBV6-1 to TRBJ1-2; D is possibly TRBD1 (5 bases). V lost 0 bases and J lost 7, with 9 bases in between. CDR1 MNHNS and CDR2 SASEGT come from the germline V gene. CDR3 length: 13 residues. CDR3 DNA sequence: TGTGCCAGCAGTGAAGCTGGGACTCGTGGCTACACCTTC. Translating gives CASSEAGTRGYTF.

This chain links TRBV2 with TRBJ2-1; 10 positions match TRBD2. Per germline, CDR1 SNHLY and CDR2 FYNNEI. The CDR3 has 18 amino acids. V was pared by 6 bases and J by 0 bases, with 11 bases of the junction left unmatched. The CDR3 coding sequence is TGTGCCAGCAGCTGGATAGTGGCTAGCGGGAGCTCCTACAATGAGCAGTTCTTC. Encoded protein: CASSWIVASGSSYNEQFF.

The chain is built from TRBV28 and TRBJ2-7; 7 positions match TRBD1. The length of the CDR3 is 16 residues. Germline V gene data show CDR1 as MDHEN and CDR2 as SYDVKM. The trim removed 1 base at V and 1 base at J, leaving 7 bases unmatched. The CDR3: CASSLYRQGPSYEQYV. CDR3 coding DNA: TGTGCCAGCAGTTTATATCGACAGGGTCCTTCCTACGAGCAGTACGTC.

The rearrangement uses TRBV28 and TRBJ1-1; tentative D call: TRBD1 (5 bases). Germline lookup yields CDR1 MDHEN and CDR2 SYDVKM. The CDR3 totals 14 residues. The ends were cut back, 7 bases at V and 2 bases at J, with 14 bases in the middle. CDR3 nucleotide sequence: TGTGCCAGCAAGCGGGGGGGACTTAACACTGAAGCTTTCTTT. This translates into CASKRGGLNTEAFF.

The CDR3 sequence: CASSVSLAGLEQFF. In nucleotides, the CDR3 is TGTGCCAGCAGTGTTTCGCTAGCGGGTTTGGAGCAGTTCTTC. The chain employs TRBV6-1 and TRBJ2-1; 8 nucleotides align to TRBD2. The CDR3 has 14 amino acids. The germline V gene has CDR1 MNHNS and CDR2 SASEGT. The J segment lost 10 bases and the V segment lost 4 bases, leaving 9 bases of the junction unmatched.

CDR3 loop: CASSLVPTSGQGPYEQYV. The CDR3 DNA follows: TGTGCCAGCAGCTTAGTTCCTACGTCGGGACAGGGCCCTTACGAGCAGTACGTC. V and J are TRBV7-2 and TRBJ2-7; 9 bases match TRBD1. The CDR3 runs 18 residues. From germline, CDR1 is SGHTA and CDR2 FQGNSA. The V gene end was trimmed by 1 base and the J gene end by 4 bases; junction bases not matched to a gene: 14.

The chain employs TRBV7-9 and TRBJ1-2, with 9 nucleotides matching TRBD1. This CDR3 region has 15 residues. Trimming cost V 5 bases and J 6 bases; bases outside gene matches: 10. Germline V gene sequence: CDR1 SEHNR, CDR2 FQNEAQ (reference sequence). CDR3 coding DNA: TGTGCCAGCAGCCGAATCCTTAGGACAGGGGATGGCTACACCTTC. Its translation: CASSRILRTGDGYTF.

V usage is TRBV28 and J usage is TRBJ2-7, with a possible D match to TRBD1 (6 bases). Germline-derived CDR1 and CDR2 are MDHEN and SYDVKM. The CDR3 runs 13 residues. V was shortened by 8 bases and J by 3 bases, with 14 bases between the two germline ends. CDR3 DNA: TGTGCCAGCGACAGCGGACAGAACTACGAGCAGTACTTC. It translates to CASDSGQNYEQYF.

The chain joins TRBV7-2 to TRBJ1-6; TRBD1 might be the D (5 bases). CDR3 size: 13 residues. The V end was cut by 5 bases, the J end by 10 bases, with 12 bases between. Germline assignment: CDR1 SGHTA and CDR2 FQGNSA. This CDR3 reads CASSPQVGSPLHF. The CDR3 DNA reads as TGTGCCAGCAGCCCACAGGTTGGATCACCCCTCCACTTT.

This chain connects TRBV7-2 to TRBJ2-1; TRBD2 is a possible D gene (7 bases). V lost 5 bases and J lost 2, with 10 bases in between. The CDR3 totals 14 residues. From germline, CDR1 is SGHTA and CDR2 FQGNSA. As DNA, the CDR3 is TGTGCCAGCAGCGGCGGGGGCCCCTACAATGAGCAGTTCTTC. Amino acid sequence: CASSGGGPYNEQFF.

This chain joins TRBV27 and TRBJ2-7; 7 positions match TRBD1. With 9 bases clipped from V and 6 bases from J, the junction kept 5 bases outside the gene matches. Germline V gives CDR1 MNHEY, CDR2 SMNVEV (reference sequence). The CDR3 contains 11 residues. CDR3 DNA: TGTGCCAGTTGGGCAGGGGGCGAGCAGTACGTC. Amino acids: CASWAGGEQYV.

V usage is TRBV7-2 and J usage is TRBJ2-3; D unclear. V was trimmed by 4 bases and J by 2 bases, leaving 7 bases between them. Germline values: CDR1 SGHTA, CDR2 FQGNSA. This CDR3 has 13 residues. In DNA, the CDR3 is TGTGCCAGCAGCTCCGTTATCACAGATACGCAGTATTTT. It encodes CASSSVITDTQYF.

The rearrangement uses TRBV10-3 and TRBJ2-5; 7 nucleotides line up with TRBD1. J was trimmed by 4 bases and V by 4 bases; bases with no gene match: 6. CDR3 size: 14 residues. Per the germline V gene, CDR1 is ENHRY and CDR2 is SYGVKD. CDR3 nucleotide sequence: TGTGCCATCAGTGGAGCCAGGGGGTTAGAGACCCAGTACTTC. Translating gives CAISGARGLETQYF.

The V call is TRBV14, the J call TRBJ2-2; a weak D match, TRBD2 (6 bases). CDR3 length equals 15 residues. From germline, CDR1 is SGHDN and CDR2 FVKESK. Trimming left V 4 bases short and J 1 base short, with 10 bases between. This CDR3 reads CASSPQRVNTGELFF. The CDR3, as DNA: TGTGCCAGCAGCCCTCAGCGGGTGAACACCGGGGAGCTGTTTTTT.

The chain is built from TRBV6-6 and TRBJ2-7, with D possibly TRBD1 on 6 matching bases. Trimming removed 0 bases from V and 5 bases from J, with 11 bases in between. The germline gives CDR1 MNHNY, CDR2 SVGAGI (reference sequence). The CDR3 consists of 14 residues. DNA of the CDR3: TGTGCCAGCAGTTACTCTACAGGGTCCAACGAGCAGTACTTC. Translating it yields CASSYSTGSNEQYF.

The gene calls are TRBV5-4 and TRBJ1-2, with a possible D match to TRBD1 (6 bases). Looked up from germline, CDR1 is SGHNT and CDR2 is YYREEE (reference sequence). This CDR3 has 12 residues. V lost 5 bases and J lost 8, with 13 bases in between. The CDR3 sequence: CASSSRQEGYTF. CDR3 coding DNA: TGTGCCAGCAGTTCCCGACAGGAGGGCTACACCTTC.

The V call is TRBV5-6, the J call TRBJ1-1; 7 bases match TRBD1. V shed 4 bases, J shed 3 bases, and the junction held 9 bases outside the gene matches. The CDR3 has 15 amino acids. In germline, CDR1 is SGHDT, CDR2 YYEEEE. In DNA, the CDR3 is TGTGCCAGCAGCCGAAAATTCACAGGGGACACTGAAGCTTTCTTT. Translated: CASSRKFTGDTEAFF. Using reference TRBV5-6 and TRBJ1-1 for the parts outside the CDR3, the full variable domain is DAGVTQSPTHLIKTRGQQVTLRCSPKSGHDTVSWYQQALGQGPQFIFQYYEEEERQRGNFPDRFSGHQFPNYSSELNVNALLLGDSALYLCASSRKFTGDTEAFFGQGTRLTVV.

The rearrangement links TRBV6-5 to TRBJ1-1, with D hard to call. Trimming cost V 6 bases and J 0 bases, with 11 bases left between them. CDR1 and CDR2 from the germline V gene are MNHEY and SVGAGI. The CDR3 spans 14 residues. In nucleotides, the CDR3 is TGTGCCAGCAGCACGCGGAGACTGAACACTGAAGCTTTCTTT. This encodes CASSTRRLNTEAFF.